In its sample, the clone carrying this T cell receptor (beta chain) was seen once. The data were obtained in a study of OX40 agonist ivuxolimab in advanced cancers. Overall study context: The group had a mean age of 60 years, ranged from 23 to 79, and was 80% to 85% male.

Clones were read by immunoSEQ multiplex PCR, and TCRdb kept only the in-frame ones, dropping some. The table includes about 84,000 clones, more than 70% detected once. The sampling schedule covered blood at baseline, cycle 4 day 1, and cycle 7 day 1. V shed 0 bases and J shed 3 bases, with 5 bases lying between them. CDR3 length: 13 residues. Germline loops: CDR1 KGHSY, CDR2 FQNENV. The TCR was taken from an adult with an advanced solid tumor such as melanoma, head and neck, liver or kidney cancer. The sample consisted of CD4+ or CD8+ T cells sorted from blood, taken in a trial of the OX40 agonist ivuxolimab. V is TRBV16 and J is TRBJ1-2, with D uncertain. DNA for the CDR3: TGTGCCAGCAGCCAATCATGGGACTATGGCTACACCTTC. Encoded protein: CASSQSWDYGYTF.